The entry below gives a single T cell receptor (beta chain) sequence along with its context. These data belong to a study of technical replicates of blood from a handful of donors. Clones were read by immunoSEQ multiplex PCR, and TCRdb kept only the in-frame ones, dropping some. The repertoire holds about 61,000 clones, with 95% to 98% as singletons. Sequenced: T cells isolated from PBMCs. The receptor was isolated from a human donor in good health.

CDR3 in DNA: TGCGCCAGCAGCTTTCGCGGGGGGGCCGGAGATACGCAGTATTTT. Protein product: CASSFRGGAGDTQYF. The chain couples TRBV5-1 to TRBJ2-3; 9 nucleotides agree with TRBD2. Trimming cost V 2 bases and J 5 bases; bases outside gene matches: 6. The CDR3 length is 15 residues. Germline lookup yields CDR1 SGHRS and CDR2 YFSETQ.